Listed below are T cell receptor beta chains from one sample, sequenced in a study of blood T cell repertoires in COVID-19. Repertoires were generated with immunoSEQ multiplex PCR, while TCRdb's copy carries only in-frame clones and drops some. This table has 75,000 to 90,000 clones, about four fifths appearing once. Source material: peripheral blood. These receptors were taken from a woman between 35 and 50 years old with active or convalescent COVID-19. Both conserved end residues are part of each CDR3. The D gene is left open where the match is weak. Some rows mark clone size as missing; the rest say once, few, many or name a class of expanded clone.

v_call	clone_size	d_call	j_call	cdr3_nt	cdr3_aa
TRBV5-6	-	TRBD2	TRBJ2-1	TGTGCCAGCAGCTTACTAGCGGGAGGGTACAATGAGCAGTTCTTC	CASSLLAGGYNEQFF
TRBV24-1	-	TRBD1	TRBJ2-6	TGTGCCACCAGTGACTCGGGACAGGGAGTCACTGGGGCCAACGTCCTGACTTTC	CATSDSGQGVTGANVLTF
TRBV5-1	-	-	TRBJ1-2	TGCGCCAGCAGCCCCGGAGGGCAGACGGCGTACGGCTACACCTTC	CASSPGGQTAYGYTF
TRBV11-2	once	-	TRBJ1-4	TGTGCCAGCAGCCCACAACAGGGTGTGGAAAAACTGTTTTTT	CASSPQQGVEKLFF
TRBV10-1	-	-	TRBJ1-3	TGCGCCAGCAGTGAATCGGGGATCGGAAACACCATATATTTT	CASSESGIGNTIYF
TRBV6-6	once	TRBD1	TRBJ1-5	TGTGCCAGCAGCCCGAGGACAGGGGGAGATCAGCCCCAGCATTTT	CASSPRTGGDQPQHF
TRBV10-3	-	-	TRBJ1-1	TGTGCCATCAGTTGGGGAGGCACTGAAGCTTTCTTT	CAISWGGTEAFF
TRBV27	-	TRBD1	TRBJ2-7	TGTGCCAGCAGTTTATCCTGGACAGGACACTACGAGCAGTACTTC	CASSLSWTGHYEQYF
TRBV5-1	-	-	TRBJ2-6	TGCGCCAGCAGCTTACCATCTACAGGGACCTCTGGGGCCAACGTCCTGACTTTC	CASSLPSTGTSGANVLTF
TRBV11-3	-	TRBD1	TRBJ2-3	TGTGCCAGCAGTTCGGGACAGGGTTCAGATACGCAGTATTTT	CASSSGQGSDTQYF
TRBV24-1	-	TRBD1	TRBJ2-3	TGTGCCACCAGTCCCGGGACAGGGGAAGCTGATACGCAGTATTTT	CATSPGTGEADTQYF
TRBV5-1	-	-	TRBJ1-2	TGCGCCAGCAGCTTGGGCCCCGAGGTTTATGGCTACACCTTC	CASSLGPEVYGYTF
TRBV11-2	-	-	TRBJ2-1	TGTGCCAGCAGCCCCAATGCAGCGACCTACAATGAGCAGTTCTTC	CASSPNAATYNEQFF
TRBV3-1/TRBV3-2	-	-	TRBJ2-5	TGTGCCAGCAGCACATTCCAAGAGACCCAGTACTTC	CASSTFQETQYF
TRBV29-1	-	-	TRBJ2-7	TGCAGCGTCCTCGACTCTCCGCTGGACGAGCAGTACTTC	CSVLDSPLDEQYF
TRBV5-1	-	-	TRBJ2-5	TGCGCCAGCAGCCCTCCGGGACATGGGGAATTCGCCGAGACCCAGTACTTC	CASSPPGHGEFAETQYF
TRBV4-2	-	-	TRBJ2-6	TGTGCCAGCAGCCAACAGGGCTCTGGGGCCAACGTCCTGACTTTC	CASSQQGSGANVLTF
TRBV3-1/TRBV3-2	-	TRBD2	TRBJ2-3	TGTGCCAGCAGCCGCGGGGGGAGGCAAGATACGCAGTATTTT	CASSRGGRQDTQYF
TRBV7-9	-	-	TRBJ1-1	TGTGCCAGCAGCACCAACTTGAACACTGAAGCTTTCTTT	CASSTNLNTEAFF
TRBV10-3	once	TRBD1	TRBJ2-1	TGTGCCATCAATACAGGGGCAGGTGAGCAGTTCTTC	CAINTGAGEQFF
TRBV5-1	few	-	TRBJ1-3	TGCGCCAGCAGCTTGGAGCCAGGGACTGGAAACACCATATATTTT	CASSLEPGTGNTIYF
TRBV4-3	-	-	TRBJ2-2	TGCGCCAGCAGCCAAGACGTGATCGGGGAAGTGAACACCGGGGAGCTGTTTTTT	CASSQDVIGEVNTGELFF
TRBV9	-	-	TRBJ2-3	TGTGCCAGCAGCGTAAGACCAGCGGGCAAAGATACGCAGTATTTT	CASSVRPAGKDTQYF
TRBV7-7	once	-	TRBJ2-2	TGTGCCAGCAGCTTTTCTGCAGGGTCAACCGGGGAGCTGTTTTTT	CASSFSAGSTGELFF
TRBV6-5	-	TRBD1	TRBJ2-3	TGTGCCAGCAGTTACAGCGGACAGGGACCAGATACGCAGTATTTT	CASSYSGQGPDTQYF
TRBV6-6	-	-	TRBJ2-7	TGTGCCAGCAGTTCGGTTAGCGGCGCCCAGGAGCAGTACTTC	CASSSVSGAQEQYF
TRBV7-2	-	-	TRBJ1-2	TGTGCCAGCAGCTACTACTACCAGACGGAGAACTATGGCTACACCTTC	CASSYYYQTENYGYTF
TRBV7-2	-	TRBD2	TRBJ2-5	TGTGCCAGCAGCTTAGGACTAGCGGGTCGAGGGGAGACCCAGTACTTC	CASSLGLAGRGETQYF
TRBV28	-	TRBD2	TRBJ2-3	TGTGCCAGCAGTTTATCCTTAGCGGGGCGAGATACGCAGTATTTT	CASSLSLAGRDTQYF
TRBV6-2/TRBV6-3	once	TRBD2	TRBJ2-5	TGTGCCAGCAGCTGGACTAGCGAAGGGGGCGAGACCCAGTACTTC	CASSWTSEGGETQYF
TRBV28	-	TRBD1	TRBJ1-1	TGTGCCAGCAGTTTATCGACAGGGGTTGGGACTGAAGCTTTCTTT	CASSLSTGVGTEAFF
TRBV30	-	-	TRBJ1-6	TGTGCCTGGGGAGAAATACTGGACAGCCTAAAGGCCTATAATTCACCCCTCCACTTT	CAWGEILDSLKAYNSPLHF
TRBV9	-	-	TRBJ2-7	TGTGCCAGCGGGGATAGGGGGTCCTACGAGCAGTACTTC	CASGDRGSYEQYF
TRBV28	-	-	TRBJ1-3	TGTGCCTGCACCCGGTTAGGGGCCTCTGGAAACACCATATATTTT	CACTRLGASGNTIYF
TRBV10-3	-	-	TRBJ1-6	TGTGCCACTGGCGGGTCCTATAATTCACCCCTCCACTTT	CATGGSYNSPLHF
TRBV5-5	-	-	TRBJ1-4	TGTGCCAGCAGTCAGCCGGAGGCCGGGACTAATGAAAAACTGTTTTTT	CASSQPEAGTNEKLFF
TRBV3-1/TRBV3-2	-	TRBD1	TRBJ1-2	TGTGCCAGCAGCCAAGATACCACAGGGGCTGGCTACACCTTC	CASSQDTTGAGYTF
TRBV28	-	TRBD1	TRBJ2-7	TGTGCCAGCAACGCCGGGACAGCTACCTACGAGCAGTACTTC	CASNAGTATYEQYF
TRBV28	-	-	TRBJ1-2	TGTGCCAGCTCGACAGAAAACTATGGCTACACCTTC	CASSTENYGYTF
TRBV13	-	-	TRBJ1-6	TGTGCCAGCAGCCCCGGAGCCTATTCTAGTTCACCCCTCCACTTT	CASSPGAYSSSPLHF
TRBV18	-	TRBD1	TRBJ2-7	TGTGCCAGCTCAGGGAGGGACAGGGGCGAGCAGTACTTC	CASSGRDRGEQYF
TRBV6-5	-	TRBD1	TRBJ2-3	TGTGCCTGCAGGGACAGGGGAAATTCAGATACGCAGTATTTT	CACRDRGNSDTQYF
TRBV10-1	-	TRBD2	TRBJ2-7	TGCGCCAGCAGTGATGGGGGGGACCCCTACGAGCAGTACTTC	CASSDGGDPYEQYF
TRBV18	-	-	TRBJ1-5	TGTGCCAGCACCGCGGTGGTAGTCGATCAGCCCCAGCATTTT	CASTAVVVDQPQHF
TRBV11-3	-	TRBD1	TRBJ2-7	TGTGCCAGCAGCTTAGTCACAGGGACAGGGGGAGTTGGGTCCTACGAGCAGTACTTC	CASSLVTGTGGVGSYEQYF
TRBV12-3/TRBV12-4	-	-	TRBJ2-6	TGTGCCAGCAGAGGGGTTGGGGCCAACGTCCTGACTTTC	CASRGVGANVLTF
TRBV7-2	-	TRBD2	TRBJ2-2	TGTGCCAGCAGCCTAAGCGGGGGAAACCCCGGGGAGCTGTTTTTT	CASSLSGGNPGELFF